The entry below gives a single TCR beta chain sequence along with its context. The antigen is undetermined. The data originate from a study of shared clonotypes between healthy human individuals. General study points: Even with large depth, rarefaction showed that sorted-subset sequencing was incomplete. Naive subsets generally exceeded memory subsets in estimated richness.

With 1 base clipped from V and 7 bases from J, the junction kept 4 bases outside the gene matches. The CDR3 is made up of 13 amino acids. Germline loops: CDR1 SGHTS, CDR2 YDEGEE. TCRdb's copy holds only in-frame clones and misses some; the assay was immunoSEQ multiplex PCR. This sample has about 2.4 million clones, with roughly nine tenths found just once. The V gene is TRBV5-8, the J gene TRBJ1-2, with 7 bases matching TRBD1. The sample consisted of naive CD4+ T cells sorted from blood. This sample's subset: CD45RA+ positively selected. The TCR originated in a man younger than 35 in good health. The CDR3 protein is CASSLNRGSGYTF. The CDR3, as DNA: TGTGCCAGCAGCTTGAACAGGGGAAGTGGCTACACCTTC.